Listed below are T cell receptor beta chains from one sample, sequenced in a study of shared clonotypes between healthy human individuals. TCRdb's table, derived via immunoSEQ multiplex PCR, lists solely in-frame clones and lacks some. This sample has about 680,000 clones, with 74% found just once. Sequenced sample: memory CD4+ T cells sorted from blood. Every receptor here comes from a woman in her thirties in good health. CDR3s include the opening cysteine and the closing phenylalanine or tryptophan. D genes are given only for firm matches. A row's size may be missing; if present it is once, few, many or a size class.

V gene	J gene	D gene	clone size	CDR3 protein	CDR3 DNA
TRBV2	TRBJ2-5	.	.	CASSEARAGETQYF	TGTGCCAGCAGTGAAGCTCGGGCGGGAGAGACCCAGTACTTC
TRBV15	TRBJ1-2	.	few	CATSRDQGRGYTF	TGTGCCACCAGCAGAGATCAGGGTAGGGGCTACACCTTC
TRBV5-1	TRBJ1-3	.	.	CASSLAPNSRAGNTIYF	TGCGCCAGCAGCTTGGCCCCGAATAGTCGGGCTGGAAACACCATATATTTT
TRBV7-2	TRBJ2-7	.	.	CASSPPGLGYEQYF	TGTGCCAGCAGCCCGCCCGGACTCGGCTACGAGCAGTACTTC
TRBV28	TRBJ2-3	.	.	CASSRTLIGLTDTQYF	TGTGCCAGCAGCCGGACCCTAATAGGACTTACAGATACGCAGTATTTT
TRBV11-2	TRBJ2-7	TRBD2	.	CASRLLAGGYYEQYF	TGTGCCAGCAGGCTACTAGCGGGGGGGTACTACGAGCAGTACTTC
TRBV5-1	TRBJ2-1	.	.	CASSLGGGDEQFF	TGCGCCAGCAGCTTGGGAGGCGGGGATGAGCAGTTCTTC
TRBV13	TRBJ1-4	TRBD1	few	CASSLRTGINEKLFF	TGTGCCAGCAGCCTCCGGACAGGAATAAATGAAAAACTGTTTTTT
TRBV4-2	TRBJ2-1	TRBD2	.	CASSQDVQAGGNYNEQFF	TGTGCCAGCAGCCAAGATGTACAAGCGGGAGGGAATTACAATGAGCAGTTCTTC
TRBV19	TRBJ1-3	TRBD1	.	CASSPLRDSAGNTIYF	TGTGCCAGTAGTCCGCTCCGGGACAGTGCTGGAAACACCATATATTTT
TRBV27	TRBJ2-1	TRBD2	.	CASSFLTSGSAEQFF	TGTGCCAGCAGTTTCCTGACTAGCGGTTCCGCCGAGCAGTTCTTC
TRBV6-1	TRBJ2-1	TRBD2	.	CASRGTSGINEQFF	TGTGCCAGCAGGGGGACTAGCGGGATCAATGAGCAGTTCTTC
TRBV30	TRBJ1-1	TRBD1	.	CAWSRGQGGSAFF	TGTGCCTGGTCGAGAGGACAGGGAGGTTCAGCTTTCTTT
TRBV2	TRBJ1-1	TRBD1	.	CASSYDRENTEAFF	TGTGCCAGCAGTTACGACAGGGAGAACACTGAAGCTTTCTTT
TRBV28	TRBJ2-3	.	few	CATATPAPGTFTDTQYF	TGTGCCACCGCGACGCCTGCGCCCGGGACGTTCACAGATACGCAGTATTTT
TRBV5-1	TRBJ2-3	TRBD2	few	CATSWEGRADTDTQYF	TGCGCCACCTCATGGGAGGGGCGGGCCGACACAGATACGCAGTATTTT
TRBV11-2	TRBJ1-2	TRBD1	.	CASSLGRQGSTGYTF	TGTGCCAGCAGCTTAGGGAGACAGGGAAGTACTGGCTACACCTTC
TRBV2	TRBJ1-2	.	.	CASSVLSGVGGYTF	TGTGCCAGCAGTGTTCTTTCGGGGGTGGGTGGCTACACCTTC
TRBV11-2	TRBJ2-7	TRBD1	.	CASSGTGWRYEQYF	TGTGCCAGCAGCGGGACAGGGTGGCGCTACGAGCAGTACTTC
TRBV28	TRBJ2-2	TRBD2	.	CASIGGSRAGELFF	TGTGCCAGCATAGGCGGGAGTCGAGCCGGGGAGCTGTTTTTT
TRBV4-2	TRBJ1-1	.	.	CASSQEEGKTEAFF	TGTGCCAGCAGCCAAGAAGAGGGAAAGACTGAAGCTTTCTTT
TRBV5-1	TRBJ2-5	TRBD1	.	CASSFRPDRGQETQYF	TGCGCCAGCAGCTTCCGACCGGACAGGGGGCAAGAGACCCAGTACTTC
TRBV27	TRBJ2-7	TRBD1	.	CASSSRQGLYSYEQYF	TGTGCCAGCAGTTCCAGACAGGGGCTCTACTCCTACGAGCAGTACTTC
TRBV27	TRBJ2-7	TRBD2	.	CASSFFRAGDYEQYF	TGTGCCAGCAGTTTCTTCCGAGCGGGAGACTACGAGCAGTACTTC
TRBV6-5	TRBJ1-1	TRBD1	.	CASSYLTGQLNTEAFF	TGTGCCAGCAGTTACCTTACGGGACAGTTGAACACTGAAGCTTTCTTT
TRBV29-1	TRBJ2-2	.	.	CSVGRVAGELFF	TGCAGCGTTGGCAGGGTAGCCGGGGAGCTGTTTTTT
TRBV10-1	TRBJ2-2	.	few	CASRGHVGAGELFF	TGCGCCAGCAGAGGACATGTCGGTGCCGGGGAGCTGTTTTTT
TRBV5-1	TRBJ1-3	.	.	CASSPSWGNTIYF	TGCGCCAGCAGCCCTTCATGGGGAAACACCATATATTTT
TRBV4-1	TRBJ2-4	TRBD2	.	CASSQGVSGRQNIQYF	TGCGCCAGCAGCCAAGGGGTTAGCGGGAGGCAAAACATTCAGTACTTC
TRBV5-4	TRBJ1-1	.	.	CASSGTNTEAFF	TGTGCCAGCAGCGGGACGAACACTGAAGCTTTCTTT
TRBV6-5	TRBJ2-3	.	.	CASSYRGTDTQYF	TGTGCCAGCAGTTACCGTGGAACAGATACGCAGTATTTT
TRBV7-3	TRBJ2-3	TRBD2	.	CASSPGTSGLTQYF	TGTGCCAGCAGCCCAGGGACTAGCGGTCTTACGCAGTATTTT
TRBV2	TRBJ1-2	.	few	CASSERGSNYGYTF	TGTGCCAGCAGTGAGCGGGGGTCTAACTATGGCTACACCTTC
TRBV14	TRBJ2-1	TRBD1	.	CASSLLRGQGKDEQFF	TGTGCCAGCAGCCTCTTGAGGGGACAGGGGAAGGATGAGCAGTTCTTC
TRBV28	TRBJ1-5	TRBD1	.	CASRTPGGPSNQPQHF	TGTGCCAGCAGAACCCCAGGGGGTCCAAGCAATCAGCCCCAGCATTTT
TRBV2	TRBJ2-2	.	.	CASRFLTGELFF	TGTGCCAGCCGTTTTCTCACCGGGGAGCTGTTTTTT
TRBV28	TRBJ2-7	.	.	CASSLLREQYF	TGTGCCAGCAGTTTACTACGCGAGCAGTACTTC
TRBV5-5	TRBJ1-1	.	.	CASSSSVHSNTEAFF	TGTGCCAGCAGCTCGAGTGTTCATTCGAACACTGAAGCTTTCTTT
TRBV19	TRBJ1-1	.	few	CASTSTPGSLRAEAFF	TGTGCCAGTACCTCCACCCCGGGCTCCCTAAGAGCTGAAGCTTTCTTT
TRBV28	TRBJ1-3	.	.	CASSEPQGPGNTIYF	TGTGCCAGCAGTGAACCCCAGGGTCCTGGAAACACCATATATTTT
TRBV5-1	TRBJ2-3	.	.	CASSLLLGTDTQYF	TGCGCCAGCAGCTTGCTGTTGGGAACAGATACGCAGTATTTT
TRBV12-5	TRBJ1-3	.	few	CASRPNSGNTIYF	TGTGCTAGCCGCCCAAACTCTGGAAACACCATATATTTT
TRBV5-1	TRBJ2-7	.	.	CASSLGSTANVGEQYF	TGCGCCAGCAGCTTGGGTTCCACGGCCAATGTCGGCGAGCAGTACTTC
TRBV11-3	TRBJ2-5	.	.	CASSLQPEETQYF	TGTGCCAGCAGCTTACAGCCAGAAGAGACCCAGTACTTC
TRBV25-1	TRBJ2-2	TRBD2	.	CASSGLRAGGTGELFF	TGTGCCAGCTCCGGTCTTCGAGCGGGAGGGACCGGGGAGCTGTTTTTT
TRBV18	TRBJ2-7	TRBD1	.	CASSPAGTGPEQYF	TGTGCCAGCTCACCTGCCGGGACAGGGCCCGAGCAGTACTTC
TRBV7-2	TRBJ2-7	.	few	CASSLTGDYGEQYF	TGTGCCAGCAGCTTGACAGGGGACTACGGCGAGCAGTACTTC
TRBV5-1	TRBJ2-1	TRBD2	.	CASSYFLAGGNNEQFF	TGCGCCAGCAGCTACTTCCTAGCGGGAGGCAACAATGAGCAGTTCTTC
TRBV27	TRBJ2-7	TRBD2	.	CASSRGLAGGPYEQYF	TGTGCCAGCAGTAGGGGACTAGCGGGAGGTCCCTACGAGCAGTACTTC
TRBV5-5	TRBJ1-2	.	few	CASSLDSTYGYTF	TGTGCCAGCAGCTTGGACAGCACTTATGGCTACACCTTC
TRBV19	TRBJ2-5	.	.	CASSIAGFQETQYF	TGTGCCAGTAGTATTGCAGGGTTCCAAGAGACCCAGTACTTC